Listed below are T cell receptor beta chains from one sample, sequenced in a study of long-term antiretroviral therapy in people with HIV. Generated by immunoSEQ multiplex PCR, the TCRdb table keeps only in-frame clones and is missing some. This table holds 23,000 or so clones, approximately 80% found once. The material was unsorted PBMCs, obtained approximately 4.3 years after starting antiretroviral therapy. These receptors came from a young man with HIV. Both conserved end residues are part of each CDR3. The order of the fields is V gene, J gene, clone size, D gene, CDR3 DNA, CDR3 protein. A D gene is named only where the DNA matches it firmly. For some rows the clone size is stated as once, few or many, or as a class when expanded; others skip it.

TRBV4-3	TRBJ2-6	.	.	TGCGCCAGCAGCCAAGACCCAGGGACCGGGGCCAACGTCCTGACTTTC	CASSQDPGTGANVLTF
TRBV27	TRBJ2-1	.	TRBD2	TGTGCCAGCAGTTCTCCAGACTGGGGGGGATCCTACAATGAGCAGTTCTTC	CASSSPDWGGSYNEQFF
TRBV19	TRBJ2-2	.	TRBD1	TGTGCCAGTAGTGTGGGGACAGGGAACACCGGGGAGCTGTTTTTT	CASSVGTGNTGELFF
TRBV5-1	TRBJ1-2	few	TRBD1	TGCGCCAGCATCCCGTCACCGGGACAGGGGCACTATGGCTACACCTTC	CASIPSPGQGHYGYTF
TRBV7-2	TRBJ1-1	.	.	TGTGCCAGCAGCTTACAAGTGGGAGACACTGAAGCTTTCTTT	CASSLQVGDTEAFF
TRBV7-9	TRBJ1-5	.	.	TGTGCCAGCAGCCTAATACAGGAAAATCAGCCCCAGCATTTT	CASSLIQENQPQHF
TRBV5-1	TRBJ1-1	once	.	TGCGCCAGCAGCTTCCAGGGAGGGTTAACTGAAGCTTTCTTT	CASSFQGGLTEAFF
TRBV27	TRBJ1-1	few	TRBD1	TGTGCCAGCAGTGTGACAGGGAGCACTGAAGCTTTCTTT	CASSVTGSTEAFF
TRBV15	TRBJ2-2	.	TRBD2	TGTGCCACCAGCAGAGCCTCGGGAGGGTCGAACACCGGGGAGCTGTTTTTT	CATSRASGGSNTGELFF
TRBV6-6	TRBJ1-4	.	.	TGTGCCAGCAGTTACTTGGGGACTAATGAAAAACTGTTTTTT	CASSYLGTNEKLFF
TRBV29-1	TRBJ2-6	.	.	TGCAGCGTTGAAGACGGGGGGGCCAACGTCCTGACTTTC	CSVEDGGANVLTF
TRBV4-2	TRBJ2-1	.	.	TGTGCCAGCAGCCCCGGGGGAGAATACAATGAGCAGTTCTTC	CASSPGGEYNEQFF
TRBV19	TRBJ2-7	.	TRBD1	TGTGCCAGTGGCCCGACAGGGCCCTACGAGCAGTACTTC	CASGPTGPYEQYF
TRBV7-3	TRBJ2-5	once	.	TGTGCCAGCAGCCCCTCGCGGGGTGAGACCCAGTACTTC	CASSPSRGETQYF
TRBV6-5	TRBJ2-6	.	TRBD1	TGTGCCAGCAGACTTACAGGGGCCGGGGCCAACGTCCTGACTTTC	CASRLTGAGANVLTF
TRBV5-4	TRBJ2-2	.	TRBD2	TGTGCCAGCAGCTTGGGGGCCGGACTAGCGGGAACCGGGGAGCTGTTTTTT	CASSLGAGLAGTGELFF
TRBV5-1	TRBJ1-1	.	.	TGCGCCAGCAGCTTGGGTGGGGACACTGAAGCTTTCTTT	CASSLGGDTEAFF
TRBV6-5	TRBJ1-4	.	.	TGTGCCAGCAGTTACTCGGGGCAGGGTGAAAAACTGTTTTTT	CASSYSGQGEKLFF
TRBV5-1	TRBJ2-5	.	.	TGCGCCAGCAGCTTGGGGGGGGCCCAAGAGACCCAGTACTTC	CASSLGGAQETQYF